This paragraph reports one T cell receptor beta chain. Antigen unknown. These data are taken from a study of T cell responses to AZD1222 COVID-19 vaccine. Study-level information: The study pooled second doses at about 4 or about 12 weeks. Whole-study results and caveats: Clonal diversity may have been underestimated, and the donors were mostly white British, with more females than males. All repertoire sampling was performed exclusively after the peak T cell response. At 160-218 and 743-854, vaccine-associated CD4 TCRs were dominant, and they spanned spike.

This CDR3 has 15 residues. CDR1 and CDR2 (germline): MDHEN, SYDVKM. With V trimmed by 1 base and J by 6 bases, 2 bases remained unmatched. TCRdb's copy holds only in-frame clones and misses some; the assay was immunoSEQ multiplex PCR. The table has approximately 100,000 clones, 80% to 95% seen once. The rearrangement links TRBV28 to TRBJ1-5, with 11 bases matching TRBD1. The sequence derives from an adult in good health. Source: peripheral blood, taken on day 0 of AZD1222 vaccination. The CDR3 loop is CASSLSGQGGQPQHF. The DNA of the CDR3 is TGTGCCAGCAGTTTATCGGGACAGGGGGGTCAGCCCCAGCATTTT.